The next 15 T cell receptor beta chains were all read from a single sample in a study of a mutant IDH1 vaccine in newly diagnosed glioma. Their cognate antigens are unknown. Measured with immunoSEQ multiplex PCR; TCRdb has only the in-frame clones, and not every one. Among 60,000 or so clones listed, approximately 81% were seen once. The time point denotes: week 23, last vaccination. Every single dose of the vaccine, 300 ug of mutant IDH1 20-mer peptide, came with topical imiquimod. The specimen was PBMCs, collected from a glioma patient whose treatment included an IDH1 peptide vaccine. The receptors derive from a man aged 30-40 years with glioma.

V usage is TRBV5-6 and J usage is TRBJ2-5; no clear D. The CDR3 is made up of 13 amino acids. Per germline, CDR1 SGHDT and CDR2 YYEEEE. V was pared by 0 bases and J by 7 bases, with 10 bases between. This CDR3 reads CASSLVVRLTQYF. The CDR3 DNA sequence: TGTGCCAGCAGCTTGGTGGTCCGATTGACCCAGTACTTC.

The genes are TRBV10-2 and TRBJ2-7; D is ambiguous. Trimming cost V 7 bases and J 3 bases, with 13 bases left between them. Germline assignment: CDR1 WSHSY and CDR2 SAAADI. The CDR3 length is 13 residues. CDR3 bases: TGCGCCAGCAATGGACCCAACTACTACGAGCAGTACTTC. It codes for CASNGPNYYEQYF.

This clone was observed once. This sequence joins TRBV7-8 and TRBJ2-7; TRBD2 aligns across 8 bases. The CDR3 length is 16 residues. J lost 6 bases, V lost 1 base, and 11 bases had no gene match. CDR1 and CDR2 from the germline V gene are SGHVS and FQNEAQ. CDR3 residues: CASSLEVAGLLGEQYF. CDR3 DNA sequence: TGTGCCAGCAGCTTAGAGGTAGCGGGGTTGTTGGGCGAGCAGTACTTC.

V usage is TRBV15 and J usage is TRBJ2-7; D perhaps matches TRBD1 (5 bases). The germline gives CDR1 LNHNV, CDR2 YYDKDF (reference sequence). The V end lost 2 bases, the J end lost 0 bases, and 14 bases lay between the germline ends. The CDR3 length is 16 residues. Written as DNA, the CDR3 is TGTGCCACCAGCAGAACTCTTGGGGCCCGCTCCTACGAGCAGTACTTC. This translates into CATSRTLGARSYEQYF. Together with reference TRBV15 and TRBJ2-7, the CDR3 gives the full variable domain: DAMVIQNPRYQVTQFGKPVTLSCSQTLNHNVMYWYQQKSSQAPKLLFHYYDKDFNNEADTPDNFQSRRPNTSFCFLDIRSPGLGDTAMYLCATSRTLGARSYEQYFGPGTRLTVT.

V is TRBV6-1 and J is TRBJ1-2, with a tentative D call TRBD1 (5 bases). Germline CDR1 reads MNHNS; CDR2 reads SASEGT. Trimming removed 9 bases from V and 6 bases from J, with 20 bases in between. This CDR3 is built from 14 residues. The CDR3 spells CASSPGPSGNGYTF. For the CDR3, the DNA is TGTGCCAGTTCTCCGGGACCCTCGGGGAATGGCTACACCTTC.

As DNA, the CDR3 is TGTGCCAGCAGTCGCGGGACAGGGAACTACGAGCAGTACTTC. It is translated as CASSRGTGNYEQYF. The chain has TRBV2 and TRBJ2-5; 9 bases are a match to TRBD1. The assigned J gene may be wrong: the sequence end matches TRBJ2-7 better. The CDR3 is made up of 14 amino acids. CDR1 and CDR2 (germline): SNHLY, FYNNEI.

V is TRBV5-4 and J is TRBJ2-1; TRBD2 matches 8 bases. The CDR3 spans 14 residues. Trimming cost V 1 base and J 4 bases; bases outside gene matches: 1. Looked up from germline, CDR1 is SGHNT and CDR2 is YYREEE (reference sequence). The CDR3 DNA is TGTGCCAGCAGCTTGAAGCGGGGGTACAATGAGCAGTTCTTC. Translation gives CASSLKRGYNEQFF.

CDR3 DNA: TGTGCCAGCAGCGTGAGGGGTAGGAGTAATGAAAAACTGTTTTTT. Translating gives CASSVRGRSNEKLFF. This chain uses TRBV9 with TRBJ1-4, with a weak D call TRBD1 (5 bases). Germline V lookup: CDR1 SGDLS, CDR2 YYNGEE. V was clipped by 2 bases and J by 4 bases, with 12 bases between them. This CDR3 spans 15 amino acids.

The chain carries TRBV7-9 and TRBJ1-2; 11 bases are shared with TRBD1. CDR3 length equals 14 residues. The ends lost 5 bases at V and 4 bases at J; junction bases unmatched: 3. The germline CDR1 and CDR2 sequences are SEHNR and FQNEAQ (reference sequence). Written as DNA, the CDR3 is TGTGCCAGCAGCCGGACAGGGGGCACCTATGGCTACACCTTC. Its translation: CASSRTGGTYGYTF.

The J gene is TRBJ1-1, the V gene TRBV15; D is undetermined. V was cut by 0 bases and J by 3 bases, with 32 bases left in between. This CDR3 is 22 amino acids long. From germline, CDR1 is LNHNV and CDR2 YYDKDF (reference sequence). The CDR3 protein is CATSRDSSIYSRGGIKDTEAFF. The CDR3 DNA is TGTGCCACCAGCAGAGATTCGAGTATATACTCCCGGGGAGGAATTAAGGACACTGAAGCTTTCTTT.

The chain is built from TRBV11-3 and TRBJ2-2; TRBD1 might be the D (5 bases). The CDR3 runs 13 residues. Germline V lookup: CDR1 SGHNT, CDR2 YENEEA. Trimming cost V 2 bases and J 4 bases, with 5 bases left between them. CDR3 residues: CASSLRGTGELFF. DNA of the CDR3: TGTGCCAGCAGCTTAAGGGGCACCGGGGAGCTGTTTTTT.

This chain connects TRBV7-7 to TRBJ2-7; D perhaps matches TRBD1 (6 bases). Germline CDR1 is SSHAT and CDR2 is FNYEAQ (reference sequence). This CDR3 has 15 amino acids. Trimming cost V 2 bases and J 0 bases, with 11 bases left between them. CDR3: CASSLFQGNSYEQYF. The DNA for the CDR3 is TGTGCCAGCAGCTTATTTCAGGGGAACTCCTACGAGCAGTACTTC. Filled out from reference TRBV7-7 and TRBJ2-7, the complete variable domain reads GAGVSQSPRYKVTKRGQDVTLRCDPISSHATLYWYQQALGQGPEFLTYFNYEAQPDKSGLPSDRFSAERPEGSISTLTIQRTEQRDSAMYRCASSLFQGNSYEQYFGPGTRLTVT.

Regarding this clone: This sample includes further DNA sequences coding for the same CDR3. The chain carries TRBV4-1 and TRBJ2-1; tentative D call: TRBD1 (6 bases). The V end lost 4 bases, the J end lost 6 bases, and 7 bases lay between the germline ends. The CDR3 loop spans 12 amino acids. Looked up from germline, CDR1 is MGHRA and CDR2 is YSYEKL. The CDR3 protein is CASSPQGNEQFF. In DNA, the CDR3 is TGCGCCAGCAGCCCACAGGGCAATGAGCAGTTCTTC.

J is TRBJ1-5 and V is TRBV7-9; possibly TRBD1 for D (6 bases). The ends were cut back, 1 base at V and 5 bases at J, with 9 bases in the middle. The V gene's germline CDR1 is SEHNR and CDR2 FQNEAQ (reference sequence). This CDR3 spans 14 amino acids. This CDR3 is CASSLVQGDQPQHF. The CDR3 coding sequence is TGTGCCAGCAGCTTAGTACAGGGAGATCAGCCCCAGCATTTT.

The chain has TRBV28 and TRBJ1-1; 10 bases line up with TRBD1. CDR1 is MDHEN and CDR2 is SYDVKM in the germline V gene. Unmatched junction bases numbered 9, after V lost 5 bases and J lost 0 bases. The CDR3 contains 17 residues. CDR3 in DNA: TGTGCCAGCAGTCCCCTGGGACAGGGGCCTATGAACACTGAAGCTTTCTTT. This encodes CASSPLGQGPMNTEAFF. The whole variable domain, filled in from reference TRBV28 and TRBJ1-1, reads DVKVTQSSRYLVKRTGEKVFLECVQDMDHENMFWYRQDPGLGLRLIYFSYDVKMKEKGDIPEGYSVSREKKERFSLILESASTNQTSMYLCASSPLGQGPMNTEAFFGQGTRLTVV.